The T cell receptor (beta chain) described here comes from a study of shared clonotypes between healthy human individuals. The wider study: Donor composition was two women and three men, aged 18 to 49.

Participating donors were healthy, HIV-negative adults free of recent acute infections or vaccinations. All donors were Caucasian adults living in Nashville, Tennessee. The assay was immunoSEQ multiplex PCR, and TCRdb's table has in-frame clones only and misses some. The repertoire holds hundreds of thousands of clones, around 77% seen once, with 12% in the top ten. A remark on this clone: Only one base separates this from a far larger clonotype, so it likely reflects a read error.

Trimming cost V 6 bases and J 5 bases, with 17 bases left between them. From germline, CDR1 is MDHEN and CDR2 SYDVKM. The CDR3 has 14 residues. This TCR was sampled from a woman in her thirties or forties in good health. Some clones in this sample may be carry-over from other donors' samples. V gene TRBV28 combines with J gene TRBJ2-7; D is ambiguous. The sample consisted of PBMCs. DNA for the CDR3: TGTGCCAGCAGGCAGGTGAACAACCGCCACGAGCAGTACTTC. Translation: CASRQVNNRHEQYF. Full variable domain (missing parts from reference TRBV28 and TRBJ2-7): DVKVTQSSRYLVKRTGEKVFLECVQDMDHENMFWYRQDPGLGLRLIYFSYDVKMKEKGDIPEGYSVSREKKERFSLILESASTNQTSMYLCASRQVNNRHEQYFGPGTRLTVT.